Following are 6 T cell receptor beta chains from one sample sequenced in a study of shared clonotypes between healthy human individuals. TCRdb's table, derived via immunoSEQ multiplex PCR, lists solely in-frame clones and lacks some. The sample has 2 million to 3 million clones, more than 85% seen once; the top ten hold 0.36%. Sequencing input: naive CD4+ T cells from PBMCs. Subset: CD45RA+ positively selected. Every receptor here comes from a man between 18 and 29 years old in good health. Some clones in this sample may be carry-over from other donors' samples.

This rearrangement joins TRBV12-5 to TRBJ1-1; TRBD1 might be the D (6 bases). The germline V gene has CDR1 LGHNT and CDR2 FRNRAP. CDR3 length: 13 amino acids. V shed 1 base and J shed 5 bases, with 8 bases lying between them. DNA for the CDR3: TGTGCTAGTGGTTTGGAAGACAGGACTGAAGCTTTCTTT. The encoded protein is CASGLEDRTEAFF.

This sequence joins TRBV2 and TRBJ2-2; D gene unclear. The length of the CDR3 is 12 residues. Trimming took off 5 bases at V and 6 bases at J, with 7 bases between the two ends. The germline CDR1 and CDR2 sequences are SNHLY and FYNNEI. This CDR3 is CASSYGSGELFF. The CDR3 region has the DNA TGTGCCAGCAGTTATGGATCCGGGGAGCTGTTTTTT.

In DNA, the CDR3 is TGTGCCAGCAGCTTAGCGGCGACCCAGTTTGGGAATGAGCAGTTCTTC. This encodes CASSLAATQFGNEQFF. This rearrangement joins TRBV7-2 to TRBJ2-1, with no clear D. The V gene's germline CDR1 is SGHTA and CDR2 FQGNSA. CDR3 length equals 16 residues. The V end lost 0 bases, the J end lost 7 bases, and 16 bases lay between the germline ends.

This rearrangement joins TRBV28 to TRBJ1-3, with D possibly being TRBD1 (5 bases). The CDR3 contains 15 residues. CDR1 is MDHEN, CDR2 SYDVKM, per germline. With 6 bases removed from V and 4 bases from J, the gap between germline ends came to 16 bases. In DNA, the CDR3 is TGTGCCAGCAGACCAGGGACGCTCGGCGGAAACACCATATATTTT. It codes for CASRPGTLGGNTIYF.

The genes are TRBV2 and TRBJ1-1; 7 bases agree with TRBD1. The CDR3 loop spans 13 amino acids. Germline V gene sequence: CDR1 SNHLY, CDR2 FYNNEI. V shed 7 bases and J 7 bases; nucleotides not matched to a gene: 9. The CDR3 DNA sequence: TGTGCCAGCAACCGACAGGGAGGGAGTGAAGCTTTCTTT. Residues: CASNRQGGSEAFF.

In nucleotides, the CDR3 is TGTGCCAGCAGCGTAGGCCGTCCTGGAAACACCATATATTTT. Amino acids: CASSVGRPGNTIYF. This rearrangement joins TRBV9 to TRBJ1-3, with unresolved D. Trimming removed 0 bases at V and 2 bases at J, with 6 bases between. Germline V CDR1 and CDR2: SGDLS, YYNGEE. The CDR3 totals 14 residues.